A selection of T cell receptor beta chains follows, all from one sample in a study of blood T cell repertoires in COVID-19. TCRdb's table, derived via immunoSEQ multiplex PCR, lists solely in-frame clones and lacks some. Of fewer than 50,000 clones in the sample, 85% are singletons; the top ten hold under 5%. The specimen sequenced was peripheral blood. The receptors come from a man aged 50 to 59 with active COVID-19. CDR3s include the opening cysteine and the closing phenylalanine or tryptophan. A D gene is named only where the DNA matches it firmly. Not all rows give a size; the values are once, few, many and, for expanded clones, a class.

>TRBD2|once|TRBV4-1|TRBJ2-5
CASSQAPLLAGGQETQYF
TGCGCCAGCAGCCAAGCGCCCCTACTAGCGGGGGGACAAGAGACCCAGTACTTC
>TRBD1|-|TRBV5-1|TRBJ2-7
CASSGGQGSYEQYF
TGCGCCAGCAGCGGGGGACAGGGCTCCTACGAGCAGTACTTC
>TRBD1|once|TRBV5-1|TRBJ1-2
CASSEAGTGGASLGYTF
TGCGCCAGCAGCGAGGCCGGGACAGGGGGCGCGTCTCTTGGCTACACCTTC
>-|-|TRBV11-2|TRBJ2-1
CASSLAGLSEFF
TGTGCCAGCAGCTTAGCAGGGTTGAGCGAGTTCTTC
>TRBD2|-|TRBV28|TRBJ2-7
CASSSSGAGLSYEQYF
TGTGCCAGCAGTTCATCTGGAGCGGGACTAAGCTACGAGCAGTACTTC
>TRBD2|-|TRBV27|TRBJ2-5
CASSPSGGFQETQYF
TGTGCCAGCAGTCCTAGCGGGGGCTTCCAAGAGACCCAGTACTTC
>TRBD2|-|TRBV4-1|TRBJ2-5
CASSRTSGGEETQYF
TGCGCCAGCAGCCGGACTAGCGGGGGGGAAGAGACCCAGTACTTC
>TRBD2|-|TRBV19|TRBJ2-7
CASSIFGGAYEQYF
TGTGCCAGTAGTATTTTCGGGGGGGCCTACGAGCAGTACTTC
>-|-|TRBV5-1|TRBJ2-1
CASSREIGEQFF
TGCGCCAGCAGCCGCGAGATCGGTGAGCAGTTCTTC
>-|-|TRBV9|TRBJ1-1
CASSSWTANTEAFF
TGTGCCAGCAGCTCGTGGACAGCGAACACTGAAGCTTTCTTT
>TRBD1|-|TRBV28|TRBJ1-5
CASTTGQQRQPQHF
TGTGCCAGCACCACGGGACAGCAGAGACAGCCCCAGCATTTT
>TRBD2|-|TRBV5-1|TRBJ2-5
CASSLGSAGWQETQYF
TGCGCCAGCAGCTTGGGATCAGCGGGGTGGCAAGAGACCCAGTACTTC
>-|-|TRBV6-5|TRBJ1-4
CASSYARNEKLFF
TGTGCCAGCAGTTACGCCAGGAATGAAAAACTGTTTTTT
>TRBD1|-|TRBV5-4|TRBJ2-2
CASSPGTGGVFTGELFF
TGTGCCAGCAGCCCCGGGACAGGGGGTGTCTTCACCGGGGAGCTGTTTTTT
>-|-|TRBV19|TRBJ1-1
CASSIWLQGPKAFF
TGTGCCAGTAGTATTTGGCTTCAGGGGCCGAAAGCTTTCTTT
>TRBD2|-|TRBV7-2|TRBJ2-5
CASSPILAGGQETQYF
TGTGCCAGCAGCCCTATACTAGCGGGGGGACAAGAGACCCAGTACTTC
>-|-|TRBV18|TRBJ2-3
CASSPPLAGSDTQYF
TGTGCCAGCTCACCACCTCTAGCCGGGTCGGATACGCAGTATTTT
>TRBD1|-|TRBV29-1|TRBJ1-3
CSVGTGARNTIYF
TGCAGCGTTGGGACAGGGGCAAGAAACACCATATATTTT
>-|-|TRBV29-1|TRBJ1-6
CSVRQDSYNSPLHF
TGCAGCGTCCGACAGGACTCCTATAATTCACCCCTCCACTTT
>TRBD1|-|TRBV28|TRBJ1-6
CASSIPQGGSPLHF
TGTGCCAGCAGTATCCCGCAGGGGGGCTCACCCCTCCACTTT
>-|once|TRBV5-5|TRBJ1-1
CASSLDLISTEAFF
TGTGCCAGCAGCTTGGATCTAATTTCCACTGAAGCTTTCTTT
>TRBD2|few|TRBV20-1|TRBJ2-7
CSASNPSGGDYEQYF
TGCAGTGCTAGTAACCCTAGCGGGGGGGACTACGAGCAGTACTTC
>-|-|TRBV19|TRBJ2-4
CASSSSLAKNIQYF
TGTGCCAGTAGTAGCAGTCTAGCCAAAAACATTCAGTACTTC
>TRBD1|once|TRBV7-6|TRBJ2-7
CASSSGTGPAYEQYF
TGTGCCAGCAGCTCAGGGACAGGGCCCGCTTACGAGCAGTACTTC
>-|-|TRBV2|TRBJ2-3
CASSALVDTQYF
TGTGCCAGCAGTGCACTAGTCGATACGCAGTATTTT
>-|-|TRBV4-2|TRBJ2-5
CASTPTPETQYF
TGTGCCAGCACCCCGACTCCAGAGACCCAGTACTTC
>-|-|TRBV3-1/TRBV3-2|TRBJ2-5
CASSPKIGLSRRETQYF
TGTGCCAGCAGCCCCAAGATAGGACTTTCCCGGCGGGAGACCCAGTACTTC
>-|-|TRBV5-1|TRBJ1-4
CASSARQGATNEKLFF
TGCGCCAGCAGCGCCCGTCAGGGTGCGACTAATGAAAAACTGTTTTTT
>-|-|TRBV10-2|TRBJ1-5
CASKLGHNNQPQHF
TGCGCCAGCAAATTGGGACACAACAATCAGCCCCAGCATTTT
>-|-|TRBV19|TRBJ2-7
CASSIALSVHEQYF
TGTGCCAGTAGTATTGCACTGTCGGTCCACGAGCAGTACTTC
>TRBD1|-|TRBV7-9|TRBJ2-3
CAVRDRDTDTQYF
TGTGCCGTCCGGGACAGGGACACAGATACGCAGTATTTT
>-|once|TRBV4-3|TRBJ1-6
CASSQDWNPDGESPLHF
TGCGCCAGCAGCCAAGATTGGAATCCTGACGGGGAGTCACCCCTCCACTTT
>TRBD1|-|TRBV6-5|TRBJ1-2
CASSKGQGNFDGYTF
TGTGCCAGCAGCAAAGGACAGGGGAATTTCGATGGCTACACCTTC
>TRBD2|-|TRBV24-1|TRBJ2-1
CATSDPREGEQFF
TGTGCCACCAGTGACCCCAGGGAGGGTGAGCAGTTCTTC
>TRBD1|once|TRBV7-2|TRBJ2-5
CASSLDRGQQTQYF
TGTGCCAGCAGCTTAGACAGGGGGCAGCAGACCCAGTACTTC
>-|-|TRBV12-3/TRBV12-4|TRBJ2-3
CASSLSDTQYF
TGTGCCAGCAGTTTATCTGATACGCAGTATTTT
>-|-|TRBV27|TRBJ1-1
CASSLSALAGNTEAFF
TGTGCCAGCAGTTTATCAGCGCTGGCGGGGAACACTGAAGCTTTCTTT
>-|-|TRBV19|TRBJ1-5
CASSIMGGNQPQHF
TGTGCCAGTAGTATAATGGGGGGAAATCAGCCCCAGCATTTT
>-|-|TRBV28|TRBJ2-7
CASSLPYYEQYF
TGTGCCAGCAGTTTACCTTACTACGAGCAGTACTTC
>TRBD2|-|TRBV14|TRBJ2-3
CASSQLGLAGDTQYF
TGTGCCAGCAGCCAACTAGGACTAGCGGGAGATACGCAGTATTTT
>TRBD2|-|TRBV10-2|TRBJ2-7
CASSELGLAGYYEQYF
TGCGCCAGCAGTGAGCTAGGACTAGCGGGTTACTACGAGCAGTACTTC
>-|-|TRBV5-6|TRBJ2-7
CASSTTYEQYF
TGTGCCAGCAGCACTACCTACGAGCAGTACTTC
>-|-|TRBV5-1|TRBJ1-1
CASSLVPGNTEAFF
TGCGCCAGCAGCTTGGTGCCAGGGAACACTGAAGCTTTCTTT
>-|-|TRBV21-1|TRBJ2-3
CASSEGHWDYGPSTDTQYF
TGTGCCAGCAGCGAAGGACACTGGGACTATGGGCCTAGCACAGATACGCAGTATTTT
>TRBD1|-|TRBV4-3|TRBJ1-2
CASSPISGGFYGYTF
TGCGCCAGCAGCCCGATATCAGGGGGTTTCTATGGCTACACCTTC
>-|-|TRBV24-1|TRBJ1-5
CATSDLQGKSNQPQHF
TGTGCCACCAGTGACCTGCAGGGGAAGAGCAATCAGCCCCAGCATTTT
>TRBD1|-|TRBV11-1|TRBJ1-6
CASSRDSYNSPLHF
TGTGCCAGCAGCCGGGACAGTTATAATTCACCCCTCCACTTT